This T cell receptor (beta chain) came from a study of T cells in Graves' hyperthyroidism and ophthalmopathy. Germline CDR1 LNHDA, CDR2 SQIVND (reference sequence). CDR3 length equals 15 residues. V lost 6 bases, J lost 3 bases, and 15 bases lay in between. RNA transcripts yielded amplified TCR beta CDR3 regions. TCR CDR3 regions were first amplified by RT-PCR with HTBI primers. TCRdb reprocessed the multiplex PCR reads with MiXCR, giving one entry per CDR3 protein. The repertoire consists of over 500,000 distinct CDR3 sequences, with 11% to 15% occurring once and the leading ten covering approximately 15%.

What was sequenced was blood. The receptor's source is a woman in her thirties or forties with Graves' hyperthyroidism. The chain has TRBV19 and TRBJ1-5; D is ambiguous. The CDR3 spells CASRPRGRNNQPQHF. CDR3 DNA: TGTGCCAGTAGACCCAGAGGACGAAACAATCAGCCCCAGCATTTT.